This T cell receptor (beta chain) was recovered during a study of cytomegalovirus exposure and HLA in healthy donors. As for the study in general: The 95 to 150 validation repertoires used the same platform as the 666 first-cohort repertoires, a later analysis reported. General observations from the study: According to the study, 180 or so TCR beta chains were cytomegalovirus-associated.

Of note for this clone: The antigen is undetermined.

This table comes from immunoSEQ multiplex PCR, and its TCRdb copy is limited to in-frame clones, with some not included. The sample has 300,000 to 400,000 clones; approximately 90% are singletons. Germline V lookup: CDR1 SEHNR, CDR2 FQNEAQ (reference sequence). The V end lost 5 bases, the J end lost 7 bases, and 22 bases lay between the germline ends. The CDR3 extends over 16 amino acids. The V and J genes are TRBV7-9 and TRBJ2-3, with D perhaps TRBD2 (6 bases). The sequence came from a woman under 30 in good health and CMV-seronegative. The sequenced sample consisted of PBMCs. CDR3 loop: CASSPLTSHDWYTQYF. The CDR3 DNA follows: TGTGCCAGCAGCCCTCTCACTAGCCATGACTGGTATACGCAGTATTTT.